A selection of T cell receptor beta chains follows, all from one sample in a study of blood T cell repertoires in COVID-19. The data were produced by immunoSEQ multiplex PCR, yet TCRdb's version contains in-frame clones alone and is incomplete. The table lists over 200,000 clones, 88% of them singletons. The sequenced sample was peripheral blood. The receptors shown here come from a woman in her forties who had recovered from COVID-19. CDR3s include the opening cysteine and the closing phenylalanine or tryptophan. The order of the fields is clone size, J gene, V gene, D gene, CDR3 length, CDR3 DNA, CDR3 protein. The D gene is left open where the match is weak. The size field is filled for only some rows; it gives once, few, many or a size class.

abundance: NA; j_gene: TRBJ1-3; v_gene: TRBV18; d_gene: TRBD1; len: 16; CDR3nt: TGTGCCAGCTCACCACTGGGGACAGGGACTGGAAACACCATATATTTT; CDR3aa: CASSPLGTGTGNTIYF
abundance: once; j_gene: TRBJ2-1; v_gene: TRBV15; d_gene: NA; len: 15; CDR3nt: TGTGCCACCAGCAGAGAGAGGGGGTCCTACAATGAGCAGTTCTTC; CDR3aa: CATSRERGSYNEQFF
abundance: NA; j_gene: TRBJ1-4; v_gene: TRBV14; d_gene: NA; len: 14; CDR3nt: TGTGCCAGCAGCCCCAGGCGGGGGAGTGAAAAACTGTTTTTT; CDR3aa: CASSPRRGSEKLFF
abundance: NA; j_gene: TRBJ2-5; v_gene: TRBV30; d_gene: NA; len: 14; CDR3nt: TGTGCCTGGGGGGAGGGACAGTCTGGAGAGACCCAGTACTTC; CDR3aa: CAWGEGQSGETQYF
abundance: NA; j_gene: TRBJ1-1; v_gene: TRBV4-3; d_gene: NA; len: 16; CDR3nt: TGCGCCAGCAGCCAAGATTCGGCGGGGTGGAACACTGAAGCTTTCTTT; CDR3aa: CASSQDSAGWNTEAFF
abundance: NA; j_gene: TRBJ1-2; v_gene: TRBV18; d_gene: NA; len: 15; CDR3nt: TGTGCCAGCTCACCACTGGGGGGGGGACGCGATGGCTACACCTTC; CDR3aa: CASSPLGGGRDGYTF
abundance: NA; j_gene: TRBJ2-1; v_gene: TRBV7-3; d_gene: TRBD1; len: 17; CDR3nt: TGTGCCAGCAGCATTAGGGGCGGGACAGGGTTCTACAATGAGCAGTTCTTC; CDR3aa: CASSIRGGTGFYNEQFF
abundance: once; j_gene: TRBJ1-2; v_gene: TRBV28; d_gene: TRBD1; len: 13; CDR3nt: TGTGCCAGCAGCCCTGGGGACAGCTATGGCTACACCTTC; CDR3aa: CASSPGDSYGYTF
abundance: NA; j_gene: TRBJ2-3; v_gene: TRBV11-2; d_gene: TRBD2; len: 14; CDR3nt: TGTGCCAGCAGCTCGACTAGCGGAACAGATACGCAGTATTTT; CDR3aa: CASSSTSGTDTQYF
abundance: NA; j_gene: TRBJ1-3; v_gene: TRBV18; d_gene: TRBD1; len: 18; CDR3nt: TGTGCCAGCTCACCGCTCCGACAGGGTCAGAGCTCTGGAAACACCATATATTTT; CDR3aa: CASSPLRQGQSSGNTIYF
abundance: NA; j_gene: TRBJ1-2; v_gene: TRBV5-4; d_gene: TRBD1; len: 16; CDR3nt: TGTGCCAGCAGCTTCGGACAGGGGGCTCTGATCTATGGCTACACCTTC; CDR3aa: CASSFGQGALIYGYTF
abundance: NA; j_gene: TRBJ2-7; v_gene: TRBV19; d_gene: NA; len: 12; CDR3nt: TGTGCCACCCGGGTCTCGCCCTTCGAGCAGTACTTC; CDR3aa: CATRVSPFEQYF
abundance: NA; j_gene: TRBJ1-2; v_gene: TRBV29-1; d_gene: TRBD1; len: 15; CDR3nt: TGCAGCGTTGCACCTCATCTTCGGACAGGGGAGGGGTTGACCTTC; CDR3aa: CSVAPHLRTGEGLTF
abundance: NA; j_gene: TRBJ2-1; v_gene: TRBV6-2/TRBV6-3; d_gene: TRBD2; len: 15; CDR3nt: TGTGCCAGCAGCCCACTAGCGGGAGGTCTCAATGAGCAGTTCTTC; CDR3aa: CASSPLAGGLNEQFF
abundance: few; j_gene: TRBJ2-7; v_gene: TRBV13; d_gene: TRBD1; len: 16; CDR3nt: TGTGCCAGCAGCTTAGGGGGGCCGACAGGGGTTTACGAGCAGTACTTC; CDR3aa: CASSLGGPTGVYEQYF
abundance: NA; j_gene: TRBJ2-3; v_gene: TRBV4-1; d_gene: NA; len: 15; CDR3nt: TGCGCCAGCAGCCAAGAAGAGGCCAGCACAGATACGCAGTATTTT; CDR3aa: CASSQEEASTDTQYF
abundance: NA; j_gene: TRBJ1-1; v_gene: TRBV19; d_gene: NA; len: 14; CDR3nt: TGTGCCAGTAGTATCTGGGCCAAGGTCACTGAAGCTTTCTTT; CDR3aa: CASSIWAKVTEAFF
abundance: NA; j_gene: TRBJ2-5; v_gene: TRBV7-2; d_gene: NA; len: 15; CDR3nt: TGTGCCAGCAGCTTAGTGGGGACAATTCAAGAGACCCAGTACTTC; CDR3aa: CASSLVGTIQETQYF
abundance: NA; j_gene: TRBJ1-3; v_gene: TRBV3-1/TRBV3-2; d_gene: NA; len: 18; CDR3nt: TGTGCCAGCAGCCAAGAGTACCAGGTGGTGGGCACTGGAAACACCATATATTTT; CDR3aa: CASSQEYQVVGTGNTIYF
abundance: NA; j_gene: TRBJ1-5; v_gene: TRBV4-3; d_gene: NA; len: 13; CDR3nt: TGCGCCAGCAGCCAAGATCGAGGTCAGCCCCAGCATTTT; CDR3aa: CASSQDRGQPQHF
abundance: NA; j_gene: TRBJ1-1; v_gene: TRBV6-5; d_gene: NA; len: 13; CDR3nt: TGTGCCAGCAGTCCCGGGTCTAACACTGAAGCTTTCTTT; CDR3aa: CASSPGSNTEAFF
abundance: NA; j_gene: TRBJ2-3; v_gene: TRBV5-5; d_gene: NA; len: 12; CDR3nt: TGTGCCAGCCGGGGGAGCGCAGATACGCAGTATTTT; CDR3aa: CASRGSADTQYF
abundance: NA; j_gene: TRBJ2-2; v_gene: TRBV5-4; d_gene: NA; len: 15; CDR3nt: TGTGCCAGCAGCTTGGGCGGAGGGGGGGCCGGGGAGCTGTTTTTT; CDR3aa: CASSLGGGGAGELFF
abundance: NA; j_gene: TRBJ2-1; v_gene: TRBV10-3; d_gene: NA; len: 12; CDR3nt: TGTGCCATCACCTGGCTCTACAATGAGCAGTTCTTC; CDR3aa: CAITWLYNEQFF
abundance: NA; j_gene: TRBJ2-1; v_gene: TRBV4-1; d_gene: TRBD1; len: 13; CDR3nt: TGCGCCAGCAGCCACGCAGGGGGCAATGAGCAGTTCTTC; CDR3aa: CASSHAGGNEQFF
abundance: NA; j_gene: TRBJ1-2; v_gene: TRBV30; d_gene: TRBD1; len: 16; CDR3nt: TGTGCCTGGGTAACCCCCGGGACAGGGTTCGGCTATGGCTACACCTTC; CDR3aa: CAWVTPGTGFGYGYTF
abundance: NA; j_gene: TRBJ2-3; v_gene: TRBV9; d_gene: NA; len: 15; CDR3nt: TGTGCCAGCAGCGTGCGCGATCTCGGCACAGATACGCAGTATTTT; CDR3aa: CASSVRDLGTDTQYF
abundance: NA; j_gene: TRBJ2-4; v_gene: TRBV10-3; d_gene: TRBD2; len: 16; CDR3nt: TGTGCCATCAGTGATCGGGGGGAGCTAGCCAAAAACATTCAGTACTTC; CDR3aa: CAISDRGELAKNIQYF
abundance: NA; j_gene: TRBJ2-3; v_gene: TRBV19; d_gene: NA; len: 14; CDR3nt: TGTGCCAGTAGTCCCCAGCGGAGCACAGATACGCAGTATTTT; CDR3aa: CASSPQRSTDTQYF
abundance: once; j_gene: TRBJ1-6; v_gene: TRBV7-2; d_gene: NA; len: 12; CDR3nt: TGTGCCAGCACGAACTCGGGTTCACCCCTCCACTTT; CDR3aa: CASTNSGSPLHF
abundance: once; j_gene: TRBJ2-1; v_gene: TRBV6-5; d_gene: NA; len: 11; CDR3nt: TGTGCCAGCAGTTATTTCGGTGAGCAGTTCTTC; CDR3aa: CASSYFGEQFF
abundance: NA; j_gene: TRBJ2-2; v_gene: TRBV19; d_gene: NA; len: 15; CDR3nt: TGTGCCACGCGGGGTCCGGGACCCACCACCGGGGAGCTGTTTTTT; CDR3aa: CATRGPGPTTGELFF
abundance: once; j_gene: TRBJ2-7; v_gene: TRBV4-3; d_gene: NA; len: 13; CDR3nt: TGCGCCAGCAGCCAAGTTCCGGGGTACGAGCAGTACTTC; CDR3aa: CASSQVPGYEQYF
abundance: NA; j_gene: TRBJ2-3; v_gene: TRBV21-1; d_gene: NA; len: 20; CDR3nt: TGTGCCAGCAGCCGAAAGGGACCTAGCGGGAGGGCCCGTGACACAGATACGCAGTATTTT; CDR3aa: CASSRKGPSGRARDTDTQYF
abundance: NA; j_gene: TRBJ2-7; v_gene: TRBV10-3; d_gene: NA; len: 16; CDR3nt: TGTGCCATCAGTTCCCTTCCTGGGGGCCTGTCCTACGAGCAGTACTTC; CDR3aa: CAISSLPGGLSYEQYF
abundance: NA; j_gene: TRBJ2-2; v_gene: TRBV5-4; d_gene: TRBD2; len: 16; CDR3nt: TGTGCCAGCAGGGGACTAGCGGGCCCGAACACCGGGGAGCTGTTTTTT; CDR3aa: CASRGLAGPNTGELFF
abundance: NA; j_gene: TRBJ2-2; v_gene: TRBV29-1; d_gene: NA; len: 13; CDR3nt: TGCAGCGTGGTGCTGACAGGCACCGGGGAGCTGTTTTTT; CDR3aa: CSVVLTGTGELFF
abundance: once; j_gene: TRBJ1-1; v_gene: TRBV30; d_gene: NA; len: 14; CDR3nt: TGTGCCTGGAGTGTAGGTACAGGGAACACTGAAGCTTTCTTT; CDR3aa: CAWSVGTGNTEAFF